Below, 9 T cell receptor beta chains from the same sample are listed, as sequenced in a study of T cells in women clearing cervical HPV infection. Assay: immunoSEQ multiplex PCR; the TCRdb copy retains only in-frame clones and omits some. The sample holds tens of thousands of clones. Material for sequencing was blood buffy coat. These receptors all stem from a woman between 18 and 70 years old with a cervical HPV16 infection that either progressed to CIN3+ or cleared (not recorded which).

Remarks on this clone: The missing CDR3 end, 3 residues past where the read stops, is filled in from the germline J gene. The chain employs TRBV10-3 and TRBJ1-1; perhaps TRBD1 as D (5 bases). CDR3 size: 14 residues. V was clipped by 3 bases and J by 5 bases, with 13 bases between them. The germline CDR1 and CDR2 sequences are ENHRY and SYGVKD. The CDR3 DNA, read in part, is TGTGCCATCAGTGAATTCCAGGGAAGGACTGAA. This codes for CAISEFQGRTE. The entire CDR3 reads CAISEFQGRTEAFF.

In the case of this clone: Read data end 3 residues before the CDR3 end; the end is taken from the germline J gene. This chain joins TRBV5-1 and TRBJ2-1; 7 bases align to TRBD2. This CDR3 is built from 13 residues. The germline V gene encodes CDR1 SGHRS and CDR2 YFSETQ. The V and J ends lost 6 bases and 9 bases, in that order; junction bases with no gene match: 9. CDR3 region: CASTLGGRPEQFF. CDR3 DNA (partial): TGCGCCAGCACCCTCGGGGGGAGACCTGAG.

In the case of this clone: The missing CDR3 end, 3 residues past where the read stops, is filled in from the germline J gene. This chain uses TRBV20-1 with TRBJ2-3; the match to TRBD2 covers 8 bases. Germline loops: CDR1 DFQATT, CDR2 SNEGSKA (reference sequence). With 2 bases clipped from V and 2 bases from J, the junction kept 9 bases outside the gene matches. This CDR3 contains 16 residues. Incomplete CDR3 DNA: TGCAGTGCTAGATCACTACTAGCGGCCTACACAGATACG. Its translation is CSARSLLAAYTDT. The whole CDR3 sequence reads CSARSLLAAYTDTQYF.

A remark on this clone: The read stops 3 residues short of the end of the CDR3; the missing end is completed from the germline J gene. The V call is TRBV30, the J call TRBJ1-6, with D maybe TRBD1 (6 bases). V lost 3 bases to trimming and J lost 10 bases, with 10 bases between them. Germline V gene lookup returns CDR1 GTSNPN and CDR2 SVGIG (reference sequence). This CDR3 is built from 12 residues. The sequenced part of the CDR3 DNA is TGTGCCTGGAGGGGACACCGCTCACCC. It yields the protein CAWRGHRSP. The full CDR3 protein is CAWRGHRSPLHF.

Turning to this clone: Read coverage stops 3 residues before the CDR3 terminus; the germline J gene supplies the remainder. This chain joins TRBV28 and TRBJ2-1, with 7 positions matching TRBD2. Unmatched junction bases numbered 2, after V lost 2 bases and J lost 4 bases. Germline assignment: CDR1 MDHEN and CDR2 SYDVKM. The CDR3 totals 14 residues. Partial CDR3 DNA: TGTGCCAGCAGTTTACCAGCGGGGTACAATGAG. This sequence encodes CASSLPAGYNE. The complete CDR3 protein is CASSLPAGYNEQFF.

The CDR3 sequence: CSAEGSAGALNEQFF. Partial CDR3 DNA: TGCAGCGCCGAAGGGAGTGCGGGGGCCCTCAATGAG. This chain joins TRBV29-1 and TRBJ2-1, with D possibly being TRBD2 (7 bases). The sequence runs out 3 residues before the end of the CDR3; the remainder is reconstructed from the germline J gene. Germline CDR1 SQVTM, CDR2 ANQGSEA. The CDR3 is 15 amino acids. V gave up 7 bases and J gave up 6 bases, with 22 bases separating them.

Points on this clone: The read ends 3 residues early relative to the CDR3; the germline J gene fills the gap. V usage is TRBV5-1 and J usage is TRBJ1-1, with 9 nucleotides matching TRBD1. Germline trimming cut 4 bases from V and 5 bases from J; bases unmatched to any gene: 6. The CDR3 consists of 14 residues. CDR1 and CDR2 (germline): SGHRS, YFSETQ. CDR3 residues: CASSPGTGRTEAFF. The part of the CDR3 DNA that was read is TGCGCCAGCAGCCCCGGGACAGGGCGGACTGAA.

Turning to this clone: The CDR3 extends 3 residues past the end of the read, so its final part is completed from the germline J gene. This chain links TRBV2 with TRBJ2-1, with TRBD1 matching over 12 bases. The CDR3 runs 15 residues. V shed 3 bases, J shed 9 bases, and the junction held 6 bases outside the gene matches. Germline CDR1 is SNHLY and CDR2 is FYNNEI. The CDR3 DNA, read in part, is TGTGCCAGCAGTGATGGGGGACAGGGGGCAGGTGAG. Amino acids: CASSDGGQGAGE. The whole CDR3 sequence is CASSDGGQGAGEQFF.

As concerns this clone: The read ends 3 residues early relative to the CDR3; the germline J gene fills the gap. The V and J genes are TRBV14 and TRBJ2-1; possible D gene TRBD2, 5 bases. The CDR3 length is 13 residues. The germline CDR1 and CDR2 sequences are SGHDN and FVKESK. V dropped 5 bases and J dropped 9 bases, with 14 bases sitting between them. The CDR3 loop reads CASSGTGRGEQFF. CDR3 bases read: TGTGCCAGCAGCGGCACGGGGAGAGGTGAG.